These 27 T cell receptor beta chains originate from one sample sequenced in a study of T cell repertoires in cytomegalovirus infection. One entry per CDR3 protein results from TCRdb running MiXCR on the reads. The profile covers hundreds of thousands of distinct CDR3 sequences, with roughly a sixth appearing a single time and around 12% taken by the ten largest. The sample consisted of PBMCs. The receptors here all came from a human donor in good health (CMV status not recorded). Some clones in this sample may be carry-over from other donors' samples.

In its sample, this clonotype was seen a few times. V gene TRBV6-1 combines with J gene TRBJ2-4; 8 positions agree with TRBD1. The CDR3 extends over 13 amino acids. The J segment lost 12 bases and the V segment lost 3 bases, leaving 7 bases of the junction unmatched. The germline gives CDR1 MNHNS, CDR2 SASEGT. CDR3 nucleotides: TGTGCCAGCAGTGATAATCAGGGGGCCGGTCAGTACTTC. It translates to CASSDNQGAGQYF.

This clonotype was observed at least ten times. This chain connects TRBV7-3 to TRBJ1-1, with 8 bases that match TRBD1. Germline V CDR1 and CDR2: SGHTA, FQGTGA. V gave up 4 bases and J gave up 4 bases; unmatched junction bases: 2. CDR3 size: 13 residues. The CDR3: CASSSQGVTEAFF. The CDR3 region has the DNA TGTGCCAGCAGCTCACAGGGGGTCACTGAAGCTTTCTTT.

This clonotype occurred many times. This chain joins TRBV20-1 and TRBJ1-2; 7 nucleotides align to TRBD1. CDR1 DFQATT and CDR2 SNEGSKA come from the germline V gene (reference sequence). V shed 6 bases and J 4 bases; nucleotides not matched to a gene: 11. The CDR3 is made up of 14 amino acids. CDR3 residues: CSAWTGTGSYGYTF. CDR3 in DNA: TGCAGTGCCTGGACAGGCACCGGCAGCTATGGCTACACCTTC.

This clonotype was detected only a few times. The CDR3 region has the DNA TGTGCCAGCAGCGGGACGCGCTTCTCCTACGAGCAGTACTTC. It yields the protein CASSGTRFSYEQYF. The J gene is TRBJ2-7, the V gene TRBV6-6; D assignment may be TRBD1 or TRBD2 (5 bases each). The V and J ends lost 6 bases and 0 bases respectively, with 12 bases between them. The germline gives CDR1 MNHNY, CDR2 SVGAGI (reference sequence). The CDR3 has 14 amino acids.

This clonotype was seen a handful of times. J is TRBJ1-1 and V is TRBV9, with D possibly being TRBD1 (5 bases). V was cut by 2 bases and J by 4 bases, with 9 bases left in between. The germline V gene encodes CDR1 SGDLS and CDR2 YYNGEE. This CDR3 has 13 amino acids. The CDR3 nucleotides are TGTGCCAGCAGCGTCTCCGACAGCACTGAAGCTTTCTTT. Its translation is CASSVSDSTEAFF. Together with reference TRBV9 and TRBJ1-1, the CDR3 gives the full variable domain: DSGVTQTPKHLITATGQRVTLRCSPRSGDLSVYWYQQSLDQGLQFLIQYYNGEERAKGNILERFSAQQFPDLHSELNLSSLELGDSALYFCASSVSDSTEAFFGQGTRLTVV.

The chain carries TRBV4-3 and TRBJ1-1; TRBD1 might be the D (5 bases). The germline V gene encodes CDR1 LGHNA and CDR2 YSLEER. The CDR3 totals 17 residues. Trimming removed 1 base at V and 3 bases at J, with 18 bases between. CDR3: CASSQVPGRQGHTEAFF. The CDR3 DNA reads TGCGCCAGCAGCCAAGTACCAGGTAGGCAGGGACACACTGAAGCTTTCTTT.

This clonotype occurred a few times. The chain has TRBV7-2 and TRBJ2-4; 14 bases line up with TRBD2. The V segment lost 5 bases and the J segment 7 bases; nucleotides outside the gene matches: 7. CDR3 size: 16 residues. The V gene's germline CDR1 is SGHTA and CDR2 FQGNSA. The chain's CDR3 is CASSSRLAGGQNIQYF. The DNA of the CDR3 is TGTGCCAGCAGCAGCCGACTAGCGGGGGGGCAGAACATTCAGTACTTC.

This clonotype was seen ten or more times. The CDR3 nucleotides read TGTGCCAGCAGCTCTCGGCGGGGCTACGAGCAGTACTTC. Translated: CASSSRRGYEQYF. This chain uses TRBV7-2 with TRBJ2-7; D is perhaps TRBD2 (6 bases). Germline values: CDR1 SGHTA, CDR2 FQGNSA. Trimming removed 4 bases at V and 3 bases at J, with 10 bases between. The CDR3 length is 13 residues. The entire variable domain, with the rest obtained from reference TRBV7-2 and TRBJ2-7, is as follows: GAGVSQSPSNKVTEKGKDVELRCDPISGHTALYWYRQSLGQGLEFLIYFQGNSAPDKSGLPSDRFSAERTGGSVSTLTIQRTQQEDSAVYLCASSSRRGYEQYFGPGTRLTVT.

This clonotype turned up a few times. The chain recombines TRBV7-9 with TRBJ2-3; TRBD1 aligns across 12 bases. V trimming: 1 base; J trimming: 8 bases; junction bases outside the gene matches: 7. The germline gives CDR1 SEHNR, CDR2 FQNEAQ (reference sequence). The length of the CDR3 is 16 residues. The CDR3 loop is CASSLGWDRGLGTQYF. In nucleotides, the CDR3 is TGTGCCAGCAGCTTAGGCTGGGACAGGGGGCTTGGTACGCAGTATTTT.

This clonotype was observed at least ten times. The V gene is TRBV11-1, the J gene TRBJ2-1, with 12 positions matching TRBD2. V lost 1 base to trimming and J lost 3 bases; unmatched junction nucleotides: 7. The CDR3 extends over 18 amino acids. The germline gives CDR1 SGHAT, CDR2 FQDESV (reference sequence). CDR3 sequence: CASSLGTSGVNGYNEQFF. CDR3 nucleotides: TGTGCCAGCAGCTTAGGGACTAGCGGGGTGAATGGCTACAATGAGCAGTTCTTC.

This clonotype was counted many times. The germline gene is not matched at one end of the junction; a read error may be the cause. The CDR3 region is CASSGRPATNEKLFF. For the CDR3, the DNA is TGTGCCAGCAGCGGGCGGCCCGCAACCAATGAAAAACTGTTTTTT. This rearrangement joins TRBV7-8 to TRBJ1-4, with D uncertain. Per the germline V gene, CDR1 is SGHVS and CDR2 is FQNEAQ. This CDR3 region has 15 residues. Looking up the rest from reference TRBV7-8 and TRBJ1-4 gives the full variable domain: GAGVSQSPRYKVAKRGQDVALRCDPISGHVSLFWYQQALGQGPEFLTYFQNEAQLDKSGLPSDRFFAERPEGSVSTLKIQRTQQEDSAVYLCASSGRPATNEKLFFGSGTQLSVL.

The chain couples TRBV7-6 to TRBJ1-1; a possible D gene is TRBD1 (6 bases). The germline V and J ends were trimmed by 1 base and 8 bases, with 11 bases remaining between them. Germline CDR1 reads SGHVS; CDR2 reads FNYEAQ. CDR3 length equals 13 residues. The CDR3 region has the DNA TGTGCCAGCAGCTTAGAGAGGGGGAGCGAAGCTTTCTTT. Its protein is CASSLERGSEAFF.

This clonotype was seen a few times. The chain couples TRBV28 to TRBJ2-5; D unresolved. The germline V gene encodes CDR1 MDHEN and CDR2 SYDVKM. This CDR3 has 14 residues. Between the trimmed V and J ends, which lost 0 bases and 4 bases, there was a span of 9 bases. CDR3 amino acids: CASSLWETGETQYF. As DNA, the CDR3 is TGTGCCAGCAGTTTATGGGAGACCGGAGAGACCCAGTACTTC.

The J gene is TRBJ2-2, the V gene TRBV7-9; D not resolved. CDR1 SEHNR and CDR2 FQNEAQ come from the germline V gene (reference sequence). This CDR3 spans 15 amino acids. V was clipped by 7 bases and J by 0 bases, with 12 bases between them. In nucleotides, the CDR3 is TGTGCCAGCACCCGTCCCAGCCCGAACACCGGGGAGCTGTTTTTT. This translates into CASTRPSPNTGELFF.

This clonotype was observed many times. V and J are TRBV6-2 or TRBV6-3 and TRBJ1-5; D gene unclear. Trimming left V 7 bases short and J 0 bases short, with 16 bases between. Germline V gene lookup returns CDR1 MNHEY and CDR2 SVGEGT. This CDR3 has 16 amino acids. CDR3 sequence: CASTPSDGISNQPQHF. DNA for the CDR3: TGTGCCAGCACGCCAAGTGACGGAATTAGCAATCAGCCCCAGCATTTT.

This clonotype was seen ten or more times. The chain has TRBV6-6 and TRBJ1-1; a possible D gene is TRBD1 (6 bases). Trimming took off 6 bases at V and 5 bases at J, with 10 bases between the two ends. There are 12 residues in the CDR3. Germline V gives CDR1 MNHNY, CDR2 SVGAGI (reference sequence). The CDR3 here is CASSTDRTEAFF. The CDR3, as DNA: TGTGCCAGCAGCACCGACAGGACTGAAGCTTTCTTT.

This clonotype has more than one count but fewer than ten. The chain links TRBV4-3 to TRBJ2-1; 10 nucleotides match TRBD2. With 4 bases clipped from V and 5 bases from J, the junction kept 17 bases outside the gene matches. This CDR3 is built from 19 residues. Per germline, CDR1 LGHNA and CDR2 YSLEER. CDR3 nucleotide sequence: TGCGCCAGCAGCCCGAGGTTGGGTCAAGCGGGGGGGACTGACAATGAGCAGTTCTTC. This translates into CASSPRLGQAGGTDNEQFF.

The chain has TRBV6-5 and TRBJ2-7; a weak D match, TRBD1 (5 bases). CDR1 is MNHEY and CDR2 is SVGAGI in the germline V gene. V was shortened by 0 bases and J by 3 bases, with 12 bases between the two germline ends. This CDR3 contains 15 residues. The CDR3 is CASSYSRLQGYEQYF. CDR3 sequence (DNA): TGTGCCAGCAGTTACTCGCGCCTCCAGGGCTACGAGCAGTACTTC.

The sample holds many counts of this clonotype. J is TRBJ2-7 and V is TRBV7-2; D call uncertain. Looked up from germline, CDR1 is SGHTA and CDR2 is FQGNSA. This CDR3 contains 13 residues. Trimming cost V 3 bases and J 6 bases, with 12 bases left between them. For the CDR3, the DNA is TGTGCCAGCAGCTTTGTCAGAAAACGCGAGCAGTACTTC. Its translation is CASSFVRKREQYF.

Only a few counts were recorded for this clonotype. The V and J genes are TRBV5-1 and TRBJ2-6; D may be TRBD2 (6 bases). Trimming stripped 2 bases from V and 4 bases from J, with 13 bases between. CDR1 is SGHRS and CDR2 is YFSETQ in the germline V gene. The CDR3 is 16 amino acids. CDR3 loop: CASSFQGDFGANVLTF. For the CDR3, the DNA is TGCGCCAGCAGCTTTCAAGGGGACTTCGGGGCCAACGTCCTGACTTTC.

The rearrangement uses TRBV27 and TRBJ2-7; 9 bases align to TRBD1. J gave up 3 bases and V 6 bases, and 9 bases lay outside the gene matches. CDR1 MNHEY and CDR2 SMNVEV come from the germline V gene (reference sequence). The length of the CDR3 is 15 residues. CDR3 DNA sequence: TGTGCCAGCAGCCGAACAGGGGGCGTAGGCTACGAGCAGTACTTC. Its protein is CASSRTGGVGYEQYF.

This clonotype has only a few counts. The CDR3 reads CASSIPPLYEQYF. For the CDR3, the DNA is TGTGCCAGCAGCATTCCTCCCCTATACGAGCAGTACTTC. V is TRBV5-4 and J is TRBJ2-7; no clear D gene. There are 13 residues in the CDR3. The V end lost 4 bases, the J end lost 4 bases, and 12 bases lay between the germline ends. Germline V gene sequence: CDR1 SGHNT, CDR2 YYREEE (reference sequence).

This clonotype was seen repeatedly, ten times or more. The chain carries TRBV10-3 and TRBJ1-2, with a weak D call TRBD1 (5 bases). CDR3 length: 15 amino acids. V was cut by 5 bases and J by 7 bases, with 20 bases left in between. CDR1 is ENHRY, CDR2 SYGVKD, per germline. The CDR3 region has the DNA TGTGCCATCAGTACTCCGGGACGTTCCCTATCTGGCTACACCTTC. Its protein is CAISTPGRSLSGYTF.

This clonotype has a handful of counts. The chain couples TRBV28 to TRBJ1-2; 9 bases fit TRBD1. Germline CDR1 reads MDHEN; CDR2 reads SYDVKM. With 5 bases clipped from V and 7 bases from J, the junction kept 11 bases outside the gene matches. This CDR3 region has 15 residues. The CDR3 nucleotides read TGTGCCAGCAGTACACAGGGGGCGCAACCCTCTGGCTACACCTTC. It codes for CASSTQGAQPSGYTF.

This clonotype was counted between two and nine times. The J gene is TRBJ1-2, the V gene TRBV6-5, with TRBD1 identical over 10 bases. V lost 0 bases and J lost 5; bases outside the gene matches: 9. Germline V lookup: CDR1 MNHEY, CDR2 SVGAGI. The CDR3 runs to 17 residues. This CDR3 is CASSYSVMDRGAYGYTF. CDR3 in DNA: TGTGCCAGCAGTTACTCAGTTATGGACAGGGGGGCATATGGCTACACCTTC.

This clonotype was seen a handful of times. The CDR3 DNA follows: TGCAGCGGGGAGACGGCAAGCACAGATACGCAGTATTTT. Translation: CSGETASTDTQYF. V usage is TRBV29-1 and J usage is TRBJ2-3; D might be TRBD2 (5 bases). Trimming shortened V by 7 bases and J by 0 bases, and 11 bases separated the two germline ends. The CDR3 contains 13 residues. Looked up from germline, CDR1 is SQVTM and CDR2 is ANQGSEA.

The sample holds many counts of this clonotype. The chain recombines TRBV28 with TRBJ2-7; no definite D call. CDR3 length equals 11 residues. The germline V gene encodes CDR1 MDHEN and CDR2 SYDVKM. V lost 4 bases and J lost 2, with 3 bases in between. CDR3 region: CASSSPYEQYF. Here the CDR3 DNA reads TGTGCCAGCAGTTCCCCCTACGAGCAGTACTTC.